This TCR beta chain derives from a study of blood T cell repertoires in COVID-19. About the research overall: COVID-19 samples collected from the United States, Italy and Spain covered acute and convalescent phases. PBMCs, B-cell-depleted T cells, or T cells provided the cDNA or gDNA that made up the material.

Using immunoSEQ multiplex PCR, the repertoire was profiled, and TCRdb retains in-frame clones only, with some absent. The sample comprises some 210,000 clones, roughly 81% of which are singletons, and 4.5% to 5.5% rests with the top ten. This CDR3 contains 16 residues. In germline, CDR1 is SGHRS, CDR2 YFSETQ. Trimming took 0 bases from V and 2 from J; bases not matched to a gene: 5. This sequence joins TRBV5-1 and TRBJ2-3; 8 nucleotides align to TRBD2. This clonotype was sampled from a woman between 65 and 79 years old with active or convalescent COVID-19. The specimen sequenced was peripheral blood. CDR3 sequence: CASSLATSGITDTQYF. CDR3 DNA sequence: TGCGCCAGCAGCTTGGCCACTAGCGGAATCACAGATACGCAGTATTTT.